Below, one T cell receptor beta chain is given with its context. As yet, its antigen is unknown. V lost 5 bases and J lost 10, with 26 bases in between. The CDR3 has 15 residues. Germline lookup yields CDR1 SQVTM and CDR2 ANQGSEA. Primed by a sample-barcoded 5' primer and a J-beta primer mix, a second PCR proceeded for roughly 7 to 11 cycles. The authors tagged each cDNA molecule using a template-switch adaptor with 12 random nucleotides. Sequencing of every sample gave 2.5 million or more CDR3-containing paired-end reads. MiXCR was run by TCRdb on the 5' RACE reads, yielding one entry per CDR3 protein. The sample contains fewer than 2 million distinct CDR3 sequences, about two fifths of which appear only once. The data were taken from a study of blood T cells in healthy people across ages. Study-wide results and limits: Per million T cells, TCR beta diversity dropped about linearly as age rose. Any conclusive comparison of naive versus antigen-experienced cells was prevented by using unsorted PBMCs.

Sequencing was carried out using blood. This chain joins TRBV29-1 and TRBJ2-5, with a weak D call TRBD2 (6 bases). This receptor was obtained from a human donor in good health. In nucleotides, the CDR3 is TGCAGCGTTACCCTTAGGAGGGGCCGGTATGGGGACCAGTACTTC. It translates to CSVTLRRGRYGDQYF.